Following are 17 T cell receptor beta chains from one sample sequenced in a study of blood T cell repertoires in COVID-19 (dated by TCRdb to about 2020). The receptor library was made with the immunoSEQ multiplex PCR assay. In its TCRdb copy, this immuneACCESS table keeps in-frame sequences only and misses some clones. Where compared with another copy, unresolved V genes explain less than half of these, and the others have no known cause. For this sample the table gives about 180,000 clones, of which 80% to 90% were detected only once. The top ten constitute under 2% of the sample. Sequencing was carried out using peripheral blood. The receptors were gathered from a man between 18 and 29 years old who had recovered from COVID-19.

The V and J genes are TRBV27 and TRBJ2-5; D might be TRBD1 (6 bases). V was clipped by 6 bases and J by 2 bases, with 16 bases between them. The CDR3 is 15 amino acids. The germline gives CDR1 MNHEY, CDR2 SMNVEV (reference sequence). CDR3 amino acids: CASSRQTGRQETQYF. The CDR3 bases are TGTGCCAGCAGCCGCCAGACAGGCCGACAAGAGACCCAGTACTTC.

In its sample, this clone was seen a few times. V is TRBV19 and J is TRBJ1-2; D is unclear. CDR1 and CDR2 from the germline V gene are LNHDA and SQIVND (reference sequence). The CDR3 totals 13 residues. Trimming shortened V by 3 bases and J by 2 bases, and 7 bases separated the two germline ends. For the CDR3, the DNA is TGTGCCAGTAGTATGTCAGAAAACTATGGCTACACCTTC. Its protein is CASSMSENYGYTF.

The count of this clone is one. The chain recombines TRBV5-1 with TRBJ1-4, with 9 bases lining up with TRBD1. The germline V gene encodes CDR1 SGHRS and CDR2 YFSETQ. V lost 4 bases to trimming and J lost 4 bases; unmatched junction nucleotides: 2. The CDR3 has 14 amino acids. The CDR3 bases are TGCGCCAGCAGCATGACAGGGGGTAATGAAAAACTGTTTTTT. This codes for CASSMTGGNEKLFF.

The J gene is TRBJ1-1, the V gene TRBV6-5; no clear D. CDR3 length: 13 residues. Germline CDR1 reads MNHEY; CDR2 reads SVGAGI. With 5 bases removed from V and 6 bases from J, the gap between germline ends came to 13 bases. As DNA, the CDR3 is TGTGCCAGCAGTCGGGGAGCATTGTCTGAAGCTTTCTTT. Its translation: CASSRGALSEAFF.

The CDR3 DNA follows: TGCGCCAGCAGCGGACAGCCAGGGCAAGAGACCCAGTACTTC. It yields the protein CASSGQPGQETQYF. This sequence joins TRBV5-1 and TRBJ2-5; weak D call: TRBD1 (6 bases). The CDR3 has 14 amino acids. V was cut by 4 bases and J by 2 bases, with 12 bases left in between. Germline-derived CDR1 and CDR2 are SGHRS and YFSETQ.

The chain joins TRBV2 to TRBJ2-7; 7 bases map to TRBD1. The CDR3 length is 14 residues. Germline V gene lookup returns CDR1 SNHLY and CDR2 FYNNEI. Trimming cost V 8 bases and J 2 bases; bases outside gene matches: 9. CDR3 sequence reads: CASRDRDRTYEQYF. The CDR3 DNA follows: TGTGCCAGCCGAGACCGGGACAGAACCTACGAGCAGTACTTC.

The chain has TRBV9 and TRBJ2-1; the match to TRBD1 covers 8 bases. V dropped 3 bases and J dropped 7; count of bases not matched to a gene: 6. The CDR3 runs 14 residues. Looked up from germline, CDR1 is SGDLS and CDR2 is YYNGEE. This CDR3 reads CASSAGGRVNEQFF. CDR3 DNA sequence: TGTGCCAGCAGCGCAGGGGGCCGGGTGAATGAGCAGTTCTTC.

This clone is a singleton in its sample. This chain joins TRBV11-2 and TRBJ2-1, with TRBD2 matching 8 bases. In germline, CDR1 is SGHAT, CDR2 FQNNGV. The CDR3 spans 16 residues. V shed 0 bases and J 4 bases; nucleotides not matched to a gene: 5. For the CDR3, the DNA is TGTGCCAGCAGCTTAGAAGGACTAGCCACATACAATGAGCAGTTCTTC. This translates into CASSLEGLATYNEQFF.

In its sample, this clone was seen once. V and J are TRBV10-3 and TRBJ1-1; 8 positions agree with TRBD1. The J segment lost 3 bases and the V segment lost 3 bases, leaving 3 bases of the junction unmatched. This CDR3 is 14 amino acids long. The germline V gene has CDR1 ENHRY and CDR2 SYGVKD. CDR3 sequence: CAISDRGRDTEAFF. CDR3 bases: TGTGCCATCAGTGACAGGGGGCGAGACACTGAAGCTTTCTTT.

In its sample, this clone was seen once. The V and J genes are TRBV15 and TRBJ2-1; the match to TRBD1 covers 9 bases. Germline trimming cut 5 bases from V and 2 bases from J; bases unmatched to any gene: 1. Germline V lookup: CDR1 LNHNV, CDR2 YYDKDF (reference sequence). CDR3 length: 14 amino acids. CDR3 DNA: TGTGCCACCAGCGGGACAGGGCCCTACAATGAGCAGTTCTTC. Translating it yields CATSGTGPYNEQFF.

This clone came up once. This chain uses TRBV28 with TRBJ2-7; 8 nucleotides align to TRBD2. The CDR3 extends over 15 amino acids. Germline loops: CDR1 MDHEN, CDR2 SYDVKM. V lost 7 bases to trimming and J lost 4 bases; unmatched junction nucleotides: 12. In DNA form, the CDR3 reads TGTGCCAGCATCTCCCGGGGCGGGAGGTTATACGAGCAGTACTTC. This gives the protein CASISRGGRLYEQYF.

The chain joins TRBV7-2 to TRBJ1-2; D is uncertain. The ends were cut back, 1 base at V and 2 bases at J, with 8 bases in the middle. The CDR3 length is 14 residues. CDR1 and CDR2 (germline): SGHTA, FQGNSA. The CDR3 coding sequence is TGTGCCAGCAGCTTAGTGCAGAGGAACTATGGCTACACCTTC. It specifies CASSLVQRNYGYTF.

The chain carries TRBV5-1 and TRBJ2-1, with 8 positions matching TRBD2. CDR1 SGHRS and CDR2 YFSETQ come from the germline V gene. With V trimmed by 4 bases and J by 8 bases, 11 bases remained unmatched. CDR3 size: 15 residues. The CDR3 DNA is TGCGCCAGCAGCCTGCCGGGACTAGAGAAAGATGAGCAGTTCTTC. It yields the protein CASSLPGLEKDEQFF.

The chain has TRBV25-1 and TRBJ1-4; D is perhaps TRBD1 (5 bases). The germline V gene has CDR1 MGHDK and CDR2 SYGVNS. The CDR3 length is 15 residues. V was trimmed by 3 bases and J by 3 bases, leaving 11 bases between them. The CDR3 region is CASSESRGANEKLFF. The CDR3 bases are TGTGCCAGCAGTGAGTCCCGGGGGGCTAATGAAAAACTGTTTTTT.

CDR3 amino acids: CASSSGTRLNSPLHF. CDR3 coding DNA: TGTGCCAGCAGCTCCGGTACCCGCTTAAATTCACCCCTCCACTTT. The chain recombines TRBV7-9 with TRBJ1-6, with no clear D. In germline, CDR1 is SEHNR, CDR2 FQNEAQ (reference sequence). The CDR3 has 15 residues. The V gene lost 4 bases and the J gene lost 7 bases, with 14 bases spanning the gap. The whole variable domain, filled in from reference TRBV7-9 and TRBJ1-6, reads DTGVSQNPRHKITKRGQNVTFRCDPISEHNRLYWYRQTLGQGPEFLTYFQNEAQLEKSRLLSDRFSAERPKGSFSTLEIQRTEQGDSAMYLCASSSGTRLNSPLHFGNGTRLTVT.

The chain employs TRBV9 and TRBJ2-5, with TRBD1 matching 10 bases. This CDR3 comprises 13 residues. CDR1 is SGDLS, CDR2 YYNGEE, per germline. J was trimmed by 4 bases and V by 3 bases; bases with no gene match: 0. The CDR3 DNA is TGTGCCAGCAGCGGGACAGGGGGAGAGACCCAGTACTTC. Translation: CASSGTGGETQYF. Complete variable domain (other parts from reference TRBV9 and TRBJ2-5): DSGVTQTPKHLITATGQRVTLRCSPRSGDLSVYWYQQSLDQGLQFLIQYYNGEERAKGNILERFSAQQFPDLHSELNLSSLELGDSALYFCASSGTGGETQYFGPGTRLLVL.

This chain links TRBV9 with TRBJ1-2; 8 nucleotides line up with TRBD1. Per the germline V gene, CDR1 is SGDLS and CDR2 is YYNGEE. CDR3 length: 13 residues. With 4 bases clipped from V and 4 bases from J, the junction kept 3 bases outside the gene matches. Written as DNA, the CDR3 is TGTGCCAGCAGCCCTACAGGGGGCTATGGCTACACCTTC. Protein product: CASSPTGGYGYTF.